The clone carrying this T cell receptor (beta chain) was seen ten or more times. TCRdb analysed the RT-PCR reads with MiXCR anew, one entry per CDR3 protein. Among about 570,000 distinct CDR3 sequences listed, 11% were seen once. The data stem from a study of response to subunit inactivated influenza vaccine. This CDR3 is built from 18 residues. V shed 2 bases and J shed 2 bases, with 21 bases lying between them. CDR1 and CDR2 (germline): MDHEN, SYDVKM. The sample also formed part of further work on T cells expressing NK-cell markers. As that study records: Libraries used 5'RACE template switching adding universal primer site and UMIs. Seven donors tested HCMV-seropositive and one tested seronegative among the eight sequenced. Uncertainty persisted over the HCMV specificity of expanded NKG2C+ T cell clones.

The V call is TRBV28, the J call TRBJ1-1; no definite D call. The sample was PBMCs from blood, taken on the day of vaccination. The TCR sequence derives from a man aged 45-60 years who received an inactivated influenza vaccine. The CDR3 bases are TGTGCCAGCAGTTTACTGCTCGGGCGGGCGCGGTCTAACACTGAAGCTTTCTTT. This sequence encodes CASSLLLGRARSNTEAFF.